Shown below are 27 T cell receptor beta chains from a single sample sequenced in a study of T-cell reconstitution after alpha-beta-depleted transplantation in children. The library targeted TCRbeta and was prepared with unique molecular identifiers. In TCRdb, the PCR reads were re-called with MiXCR into one record per CDR3 protein. The sample holds some 500,000 distinct CDR3 sequences, approximately 20% seen once. Sample: PBMCs from the stem cell graft donor, taken from the stem cell graft. All receptors come from a human donor who donated a stem cell graft to a child with acute lymphoblastic leukemia.

This clonotype was found many times. The chain recombines TRBV6-2 or TRBV6-3 with TRBJ1-2; D call uncertain. V gave up 0 bases and J gave up 8 bases, with 7 bases separating them. This CDR3 has 12 amino acids. Germline V gene lookup returns CDR1 MNHEY and CDR2 SVGEGT. The CDR3 reads CASSYSEGGYTF. CDR3 nucleotide sequence: TGTGCCAGCAGTTACTCGGAGGGAGGCTACACCTTC.

This clonotype was detected a few times. V is TRBV7-3 and J is TRBJ2-6; D is unresolved. CDR3 size: 15 residues. Deletions cut 6 bases from V and 0 bases from J, with 9 bases between. Per the germline V gene, CDR1 is SGHTA and CDR2 is FQGTGA. CDR3 bases: TGTGCCAGCAGTCCCGGGCTCTCTGGGGCCAACGTCCTGACTTTC. It translates to CASSPGLSGANVLTF.

The chain carries TRBV27 and TRBJ1-5; 7 nucleotides agree with TRBD1. J lost 6 bases, V lost 5 bases, and 4 bases had no gene match. The CDR3 loop spans 13 amino acids. CDR1 MNHEY and CDR2 SMNVEV come from the germline V gene (reference sequence). The CDR3 protein is CASSPDRAQPQHF. CDR3 in DNA: TGTGCCAGCAGTCCAGACAGGGCTCAGCCCCAGCATTTT.

This clonotype turned up a few times. The chain is built from TRBV5-5 and TRBJ2-7, with 14 positions matching TRBD2. V was pared by 3 bases and J by 2 bases, with 4 bases of the junction left unmatched. The CDR3 runs to 16 residues. CDR1 is SGHKS and CDR2 is YYEKEE in the germline V gene (reference sequence). The CDR3 DNA reads as TGTGCCAGCAGCTGGGGACTAGCGGGAGTTGCCTACGAGCAGTACTTC. It specifies CASSWGLAGVAYEQYF.

This clonotype was observed a handful of times. V is TRBV9 and J is TRBJ2-6; D uncertain. From germline, CDR1 is SGDLS and CDR2 YYNGEE. V lost 0 bases and J 0 bases, leaving 10 bases between the germline ends. The CDR3 length is 17 residues. The CDR3 sequence: CASSVASLTSGANVLTF. The CDR3 coding sequence is TGTGCCAGCAGCGTAGCGAGCCTCACCTCTGGGGCCAACGTCCTGACTTTC.

The CDR3: CASSGPGINQPQHF. The CDR3 DNA reads TGTGCCAGTAGTGGGCCAGGGATCAATCAGCCCCAGCATTTT. V and J are TRBV19 and TRBJ1-5; a weak D match, TRBD1 (5 bases). CDR3 length: 14 residues. The ends were cut back, 5 bases at V and 3 bases at J, with 11 bases in the middle. The germline gives CDR1 LNHDA, CDR2 SQIVND (reference sequence).

The CDR3 loop reads CATSREGSGNEQFF. In DNA form, the CDR3 reads TGTGCCACCAGCAGGGAGGGCTCTGGCAATGAGCAGTTCTTC. V is TRBV15 and J is TRBJ2-1; D perhaps matches TRBD2 (6 bases). Between the trimmed V and J ends, which lost 3 bases and 6 bases, there was a span of 12 bases. This CDR3 spans 14 amino acids. The germline V gene has CDR1 LNHNV and CDR2 YYDKDF (reference sequence). Looking up the rest from reference TRBV15 and TRBJ2-1 gives the full variable domain: DAMVIQNPRYQVTQFGKPVTLSCSQTLNHNVMYWYQQKSSQAPKLLFHYYDKDFNNEADTPDNFQSRRPNTSFCFLDIRSPGLGDTAMYLCATSREGSGNEQFFGPGTRLTVL.

The chain couples TRBV29-1 to TRBJ2-3, with TRBD2 as a possible D gene (6 bases). Trimming removed 7 bases from V and 6 bases from J, with 32 bases in between. This CDR3 spans 18 amino acids. From germline, CDR1 is SQVTM and CDR2 ANQGSEA. CDR3 in amino acids: CSASGRWRTERLGDTQYF. CDR3 coding DNA: TGCAGCGCCTCGGGCAGGTGGAGAACTGAGAGACTAGGGGATACGCAGTATTTT.

CDR3 bases: TGTGCCAGCAGCGCCCCGGGACAGAGTACCTACGAGCAGTACTTC. This gives the protein CASSAPGQSTYEQYF. V usage is TRBV5-5 and J usage is TRBJ2-7, with 7 bases lining up with TRBD1. The ends lost 4 bases at V and 2 bases at J; junction bases unmatched: 9. The CDR3 runs to 15 residues. Germline V gene sequence: CDR1 SGHKS, CDR2 YYEKEE (reference sequence).

At least ten counts were recorded for this clonotype. The chain combines TRBV12-3 or TRBV12-4 with TRBJ2-7, with 8 bases identical to TRBD2. Trimming cost V 2 bases and J 1 base; bases outside gene matches: 4. The CDR3 extends over 15 amino acids. The DNA of the CDR3 is TGTGCCAGCAGTTTAACGTTAGCGGGGTCCTACGAGCAGTACTTC. This encodes CASSLTLAGSYEQYF.

The gene calls are TRBV7-8 and TRBJ1-5; TRBD1 agrees at 7 bases. With 5 bases clipped from V and 9 bases from J, the junction kept 13 bases outside the gene matches. The CDR3 spans 15 residues. From germline, CDR1 is SGHVS and CDR2 FQNEAQ. The CDR3 bases are TGTGCCAGCAGCCCACCCCGACAGGGTTTGGTGCCCCAGCATTTT. Translated, it gives CASSPPRQGLVPQHF.

This clonotype was counted ten times or more. This chain links TRBV7-9 with TRBJ2-1; TRBD2 agrees at 7 bases. With V trimmed by 5 bases and J by 3 bases, 4 bases remained unmatched. CDR1 SEHNR and CDR2 FQNEAQ come from the germline V gene (reference sequence). The CDR3 totals 14 residues. Written as DNA, the CDR3 is TGTGCCAGCAGCCCCGGGGAGGGCTACAATGAGCAGTTCTTC. Protein sequence: CASSPGEGYNEQFF. Variable domain in full (rest from reference TRBV7-9 and TRBJ2-1): DTGVSQNPRHKITKRGQNVTFRCDPISEHNRLYWYRQTLGQGPEFLTYFQNEAQLEKSRLLSDRFSAERPKGSFSTLEIQRTEQGDSAMYLCASSPGEGYNEQFFGPGTRLTVL.

The gene calls are TRBV5-6 and TRBJ2-5; 12 nucleotides line up with TRBD2. V gave up 3 bases and J gave up 0 bases; unmatched junction bases: 3. Per germline, CDR1 SGHDT and CDR2 YYEEEE. This CDR3 has 16 amino acids. The CDR3 spells CASSWGTSGYQETQYF. The CDR3 DNA follows: TGTGCCAGCAGCTGGGGGACTAGCGGGTACCAAGAGACCCAGTACTTC.

This clonotype was counted only a few times. The rearrangement links TRBV20-1 to TRBJ1-2, with D maybe TRBD1 (6 bases). Per the germline V gene, CDR1 is DFQATT and CDR2 is SNEGSKA (reference sequence). The CDR3 has 16 residues. Between the trimmed V and J ends, which lost 6 bases and 13 bases, there was a span of 33 bases. CDR3 region: CSAPPGQGKHASEVTF. The CDR3 DNA follows: TGCAGTGCCCCACCGGGACAAGGGAAGCACGCCTCAGAGGTCACCTTC.

The chain joins TRBV20-1 to TRBJ1-2; 9 positions match TRBD1. Looked up from germline, CDR1 is DFQATT and CDR2 is SNEGSKA (reference sequence). With V trimmed by 6 bases and J by 2 bases, 4 bases remained unmatched. This CDR3 has 13 amino acids. The CDR3 loop reads CSAGTGMNYGYTF. In nucleotides, the CDR3 is TGCAGTGCCGGGACAGGGATGAACTATGGCTACACCTTC.

J is TRBJ2-1 and V is TRBV29-1; perhaps TRBD2 as D (5 bases). Trimming removed 6 bases at V and 2 bases at J, with 17 bases between. The CDR3 extends over 15 amino acids. Germline V gene lookup returns CDR1 SQVTM and CDR2 ANQGSEA. The CDR3 here is CSVVPGRRTYNEQFF. The DNA of the CDR3 is TGCAGCGTCGTCCCGGGGAGAAGGACCTACAATGAGCAGTTCTTC.

This clonotype was counted between two and nine times. The chain joins TRBV4-1 to TRBJ2-2, with 7 bases that match TRBD1. Per germline, CDR1 MGHRA and CDR2 YSYEKL. The CDR3 consists of 15 residues. The ends lost 6 bases at V and 5 bases at J; junction bases unmatched: 9. The CDR3 DNA sequence: TGCGCCAGCAGGAGACAGGGTAGTCGGACCGGGGAGCTGTTTTTT. The encoded protein is CASRRQGSRTGELFF.

The V gene is TRBV14, the J gene TRBJ2-1, with 12 bases identical to TRBD2. Per the germline V gene, CDR1 is SGHDN and CDR2 is FVKESK. Losses at the gene ends were 7 bases for V and 8 bases for J; bases not matched to a gene: 6. The CDR3 sequence is 14 residues long. CDR3 loop: CASTRLAGVDEQFF. CDR3 nucleotides: TGTGCCAGCACCCGACTAGCGGGAGTTGATGAGCAGTTCTTC. The full variable domain, rest sourced from reference TRBV14 and TRBJ2-1, is EAGVTQFPSHSVIEKGQTVTLRCDPISGHDNLYWYRRVMGKEIKFLLHFVKESKQDESGMPNNRFLAERTGGTYSTLKVQPAELEDSGVYFCASTRLAGVDEQFFGPGTRLTVL.

The rearrangement links TRBV6-4 to TRBJ2-7; 10 bases agree with TRBD2. The ends lost 5 bases at V and 4 bases at J; junction bases unmatched: 8. Germline loops: CDR1 MRHNA, CDR2 SNTAGT. This CDR3 has 15 amino acids. CDR3 sequence reads: CASSFLPSGRYEQYF. For the CDR3, the DNA is TGTGCCAGCAGTTTTCTTCCTAGCGGGAGATACGAGCAGTACTTC.

This clonotype was recorded a few times. At one of its ends the junction is not consistent with the germline gene, which may arise from a read error. J is TRBJ2-7 and V is TRBV12-3 or TRBV12-4; perhaps TRBD2 as D (6 bases). The CDR3 is 12 amino acids. The CDR3 DNA is TGTGCCAGCAGTTTAGCGGGAGGTCCCAGGCACTTC. It encodes CASSLAGGPRHF.

The rearrangement uses TRBV4-1 and TRBJ1-4; D is possibly TRBD1 (6 bases). CDR1 and CDR2 from the germline V gene are MGHRA and YSYEKL. Trimming cost V 0 bases and J 7 bases, with 12 bases left between them. The CDR3 is 15 residues long. In DNA, the CDR3 is TGCGCCAGCAGCCAAGAACCGGGGGCGCGTGAAAAACTGTTTTTT. Its translation is CASSQEPGAREKLFF.

This clonotype appeared once. A read error may produce the germline difference seen at one junction end. J is TRBJ2-3 and V is TRBV29-1, with 8 bases aligning to TRBD2. The CDR3 extends over 16 amino acids. Per the germline V gene, CDR1 is SQVTM and CDR2 is ANQGSEA. The chain's CDR3 is CSVEGLAGFPTDTQYF. The CDR3 bases are TGCAGCGTGGAAGGGCTAGCGGGTTTCCCCACAGATACGCAGTATTTT.

This clonotype has only a few counts. The J gene is TRBJ1-2, the V gene TRBV5-1; 12 bases fit TRBD1. CDR3 length: 16 amino acids. V dropped 4 bases and J dropped 8; count of bases not matched to a gene: 12. Germline CDR1 reads SGHRS; CDR2 reads YFSETQ. CDR3 residues: CASSPRVGTGGDGYTF. CDR3 coding DNA: TGCGCCAGCAGCCCCCGAGTCGGGACAGGGGGCGACGGCTACACCTTC.

This clonotype was seen a handful of times. The V and J genes are TRBV7-8 and TRBJ1-3; no reliable D call. The CDR3 is 13 residues long. The V end lost 0 bases, the J end lost 4 bases, and 4 bases lay between the germline ends. The germline CDR1 and CDR2 sequences are SGHVS and FQNEAQ. The CDR3 region is CASSLAVGNTIYF. CDR3 nucleotides: TGTGCCAGCAGCTTAGCGGTGGGAAACACCATATATTTT.

The table lists this clonotype with a few counts. The chain joins TRBV5-1 to TRBJ2-7; 9 bases agree with TRBD1. The CDR3 spans 16 residues. The germline V gene encodes CDR1 SGHRS and CDR2 YFSETQ. V dropped 1 base and J dropped 5; count of bases not matched to a gene: 10. In DNA, the CDR3 is TGCGCCAGCAGCTTGTCTCCGGGACAGGGAATCCACGAGCAGTACTTC. As protein: CASSLSPGQGIHEQYF.

The V gene is TRBV5-1, the J gene TRBJ1-2; TRBD1 matches 7 bases. The germline V gene encodes CDR1 SGHRS and CDR2 YFSETQ. V gave up 3 bases and J gave up 4 bases; unmatched junction bases: 15. CDR3 length: 17 residues. CDR3 residues: CASSSYGGHRGGYGYTF. CDR3 DNA sequence: TGCGCCAGCAGCTCCTATGGCGGTCACAGGGGCGGCTATGGCTACACCTTC.

The chain uses TRBV7-7 and TRBJ2-1; D is perhaps TRBD1 (6 bases). V lost 3 bases to trimming and J lost 9 bases, with 12 bases between them. The CDR3 sequence is 13 residues long. Germline loops: CDR1 SSHAT, CDR2 FNYEAQ (reference sequence). DNA for the CDR3: TGTGCCAGCAGCTTCTTCCCGGACAGTGAGCAGTTCTTC. This gives the protein CASSFFPDSEQFF.